This T cell receptor beta chain emerged from a study of T cell changes during pregnancy in multiple sclerosis. Only in-frame clones appear in the TCRdb table, and some are missing; sequencing was by immunoSEQ multiplex PCR. The sample comprises about 77,000 clones, 93% of which are singletons, and 2.6% rests with the top ten. This specimen was peripheral blood, taken after pregnancy. The sequence derives from a female donor in good health, enrolled as a control in a pregnancy study.

The CDR3, as DNA: TGCAGTGCTTGGGAGCGGAATGAGCAGTTCTTC. This sequence encodes CSAWERNEQFF. The V call is TRBV20-1, the J call TRBJ2-1; D possibly corresponds to TRBD2 (5 bases). The germline gives CDR1 DFQATT, CDR2 SNEGSKA (reference sequence). The germline V and J ends were trimmed by 5 bases and 7 bases, with 9 bases remaining between them. This CDR3 is built from 11 residues.